A single sample gave rise to the 28 T cell receptor beta chains below, sequenced in a study of T-cell reconstitution after alpha-beta-depleted transplantation in children. A library of TCRbeta sequences, prepared with unique molecular identifiers, was generated. One entry per CDR3 protein, called by TCRdb with MiXCR from the PCR reads. The sample includes 300,000 to 350,000 distinct CDR3 sequences, approximately 23% of them seen just once. The sequencing used PBMCs, mostly from graft donor cells, collected 180 days after TCRalphabeta/CD19-depleted stem cell transplant. The receptors were gathered from a male patient aged 5 to 17 who had a stem cell transplant for acute lymphoblastic leukemia, so the T cells may come from the graft donor.

The chain joins TRBV20-1 to TRBJ2-1; 7 positions agree with TRBD2. The CDR3 is 12 residues long. Trimming cost V 5 bases and J 7 bases; bases outside gene matches: 5. Germline CDR1 is DFQATT and CDR2 is SNEGSKA (reference sequence). The CDR3 DNA follows: TGCAGTGCTTGGGACGGGGGGAATGAGCAGTTCTTC. It specifies CSAWDGGNEQFF.

The chain recombines TRBV3-1 with TRBJ2-1, with a weak D call TRBD1 (5 bases). The CDR3 covers 13 residues. Germline values: CDR1 LGHDT, CDR2 YNNKEL (reference sequence). Deletions cut 4 bases from V and 6 bases from J, with 10 bases between. As DNA, the CDR3 is TGTGCCAGCAGCCGCGCTGGGGCCAATGAGCAGTTCTTC. Translated: CASSRAGANEQFF.

J is TRBJ2-1 and V is TRBV7-9; D perhaps matches TRBD2 (5 bases). There are 13 residues in the CDR3. With 3 bases removed from V and 5 bases from J, the gap between germline ends came to 8 bases. Germline CDR1 and CDR2: SEHNR and FQNEAQ (reference sequence). The CDR3 sequence is CASSFRGHNEQFF. The CDR3 region has the DNA TGTGCCAGCAGCTTTCGAGGGCACAATGAGCAGTTCTTC.

The chain has TRBV11-2 and TRBJ1-1, with TRBD1 as a possible D gene (6 bases). Germline V gene lookup returns CDR1 SGHAT and CDR2 FQNNGV. Trimming took 9 bases from V and 0 from J, leaving 14 bases between them. The CDR3 loop spans 14 amino acids. The CDR3 protein is CASAFGGVNTEAFF. CDR3 bases: TGTGCCAGTGCCTTTGGGGGCGTGAACACTGAAGCTTTCTTT.

This clonotype was seen a few times. J is TRBJ2-1 and V is TRBV5-1; possibly TRBD2 for D (6 bases). Germline lookup yields CDR1 SGHRS and CDR2 YFSETQ. The V end lost 3 bases, the J end lost 4 bases, and 20 bases lay between the germline ends. The CDR3 contains 17 residues. The CDR3 is CASSSPPTGEMYNEQFF. The CDR3, as DNA: TGCGCCAGCAGCTCGCCGCCAACGGGAGAGATGTACAATGAGCAGTTCTTC. The full variable domain, in which reference TRBV5-1 and TRBJ2-1 provide the parts outside the CDR3, is KAGVTQTPRYLIKTRGQQVTLSCSPISGHRSVSWYQQTPGQGLQFLFEYFSETQRNKGNFPGRFSGRQFSNSRSEMNVSTLELGDSALYLCASSSPPTGEMYNEQFFGPGTRLTVL.

This clonotype was counted between two and nine times. The chain joins TRBV12-3 or TRBV12-4 to TRBJ1-5; unclear D gene. V lost 10 bases to trimming and J lost 1 base, with 8 bases between them. This CDR3 comprises 12 residues. The CDR3, as DNA: TGTGCCACCGATACCAGCAATCAGCCCCAGCATTTT. Protein: CATDTSNQPQHF.

The chain couples TRBV7-8 to TRBJ2-5; the match to TRBD1 covers 9 bases. Germline CDR1 and CDR2: SGHVS and FQNEAQ. The CDR3 length is 15 residues. Unmatched junction bases numbered 13, after V lost 8 bases and J lost 6 bases. Here the CDR3 DNA reads TGTGCCAGCCATACTCTCCGGGACAGGGTGCAGACCCAGTACTTC. Translated, it gives CASHTLRDRVQTQYF.

The chain carries TRBV19 and TRBJ2-5, with 12 positions matching TRBD2. The germline V gene has CDR1 LNHDA and CDR2 SQIVND (reference sequence). The CDR3 extends over 18 amino acids. J lost 3 bases, V lost 8 bases, and 16 bases had no gene match. The CDR3 is CASCTSGTSGLPKETQYF. CDR3 in DNA: TGTGCCAGTTGCACCTCCGGGACTAGCGGGTTACCAAAAGAGACCCAGTACTTC. Looking up the rest from reference TRBV19 and TRBJ2-5 gives the full variable domain: DGGITQSPKYLFRKEGQNVTLSCEQNLNHDAMYWYRQDPGQGLRLIYYSQIVNDFQKGDIAEGYSVSREKKESFPLTVTSAQKNPTAFYLCASCTSGTSGLPKETQYFGPGTRLLVL.

A few counts support this clonotype. The chain employs TRBV12-3 or TRBV12-4 and TRBJ2-5; the match to TRBD1 covers 9 bases. The CDR3 covers 13 residues. Trimming at V came to 8 bases and at J to 4 bases, leaving 5 bases not matched to a gene. CDR3 nucleotide sequence: TGTGCCAGCGGAGGGACAGGGCGAGAGACCCAGTACTTC. It yields the protein CASGGTGRETQYF.

V gene TRBV24-1 combines with J gene TRBJ2-1, with D unresolved. Germline CDR1 reads KGHDR; CDR2 reads SFDVKD. Trimming took off 5 bases at V and 0 bases at J, with 10 bases between the two ends. The CDR3 extends over 15 amino acids. CDR3 residues: CATSAPKSSYNEQFF. CDR3 in DNA: TGTGCCACCAGTGCGCCGAAAAGCTCCTACAATGAGCAGTTCTTC.

A few counts support this clonotype. The rearrangement joins TRBV5-1 to TRBJ2-7; maybe TRBD1 (5 bases). This CDR3 region has 13 residues. Germline V gene data show CDR1 as SGHRS and CDR2 as YFSETQ. V gave up 3 bases and J gave up 3 bases, with 10 bases separating them. CDR3 loop: CASSSRQGYEQYF. The CDR3 nucleotides read TGCGCCAGCAGCTCTCGTCAGGGCTACGAGCAGTACTTC.

The V and J genes are TRBV24-1 and TRBJ2-2; D possibly uses TRBD1 or TRBD2 (5 bases each). V shed 4 bases and J shed 6 bases, with 14 bases lying between them. Germline loops: CDR1 KGHDR, CDR2 SFDVKD. The CDR3 consists of 15 residues. CDR3 coding DNA: TGTGCCACCAGTGAGGGGAGCTGGGGGTCCGGGGAGCTGTTTTTT. This codes for CATSEGSWGSGELFF.

About this clonotype itself: At one boundary the junction diverges from the germline segment, which might be a read error. The chain combines TRBV27 with TRBJ2-7; D is ambiguous. Germline assignment: CDR1 MNHEY and CDR2 SMNVEV (reference sequence). The CDR3 totals 10 residues. In DNA form, the CDR3 reads TGTGCCAGCAGTTTACCTCCCTCTATCTTC. This sequence encodes CASSLPPSIF.

This clonotype was picked up one time. The chain links TRBV7-9 to TRBJ1-5; D is possibly TRBD1 (6 bases). Germline-derived CDR1 and CDR2 are SEHNR and FQNEAQ (reference sequence). The CDR3 sequence is 14 residues long. Deletions cut 5 bases from V and 5 bases from J, with 13 bases between. Written as DNA, the CDR3 is TGTGCCAGCAGCCCCCTAGGGGGTTATCAGCCCCAGCATTTT. Protein sequence: CASSPLGGYQPQHF. The whole variable domain, remainder taken from reference TRBV7-9 and TRBJ1-5, is DTGVSQNPRHKITKRGQNVTFRCDPISEHNRLYWYRQTLGQGPEFLTYFQNEAQLEKSRLLSDRFSAERPKGSFSTLEIQRTEQGDSAMYLCASSPLGGYQPQHFGDGTRLSIL.

This clonotype has only a few counts. The chain carries TRBV20-1 and TRBJ2-7, with a possible D match to TRBD1 (6 bases). V lost 2 bases, J lost 2 bases, and 16 bases lay in between. This CDR3 region has 15 residues. The germline V gene encodes CDR1 DFQATT and CDR2 SNEGSKA (reference sequence). The CDR3 loop is CSARNPRDTTYEQYF. CDR3 DNA: TGCAGTGCTAGAAACCCGAGGGACACAACCTACGAGCAGTACTTC.

The table lists this clonotype with many counts. The V and J genes are TRBV6-1 and TRBJ2-1; 9 positions match TRBD2. The germline V gene encodes CDR1 MNHNS and CDR2 SASEGT. The CDR3 covers 16 residues. V lost 6 bases and J lost 7; bases outside the gene matches: 13. For the CDR3, the DNA is TGTGCCAGCAGAAGACTCAGCGGGAGGACTGGGAATGAGCAGTTCTTC. Translated, it gives CASRRLSGRTGNEQFF.

The V call is TRBV7-2, the J call TRBJ2-1; 13 bases are a match to TRBD2. This CDR3 contains 17 residues. Per the germline V gene, CDR1 is SGHTA and CDR2 is FQGNSA. J gave up 7 bases and V 3 bases, and 9 bases lay outside the gene matches. The CDR3 here is CASSFERGTSGKNEQFF. DNA for the CDR3: TGTGCCAGCAGCTTCGAAAGGGGGACTAGCGGGAAGAATGAGCAGTTCTTC.

This clonotype showed up just a few times. The chain is built from TRBV7-2 and TRBJ2-7, with D possibly TRBD2 on 5 matching bases. Trimming cost V 4 bases and J 2 bases, with 9 bases left between them. From germline, CDR1 is SGHTA and CDR2 FQGNSA. This CDR3 has 13 amino acids. CDR3 bases: TGTGCCAGCAGCTCTCGAGGGACCTACGAGCAGTACTTC. The encoded protein is CASSSRGTYEQYF.

In its sample, this clonotype was seen a few times. The chain couples TRBV12-3 or TRBV12-4 to TRBJ1-2, with TRBD1 identical over 7 bases. With V trimmed by 5 bases and J by 4 bases, 4 bases remained unmatched. This CDR3 is built from 13 residues. The CDR3 protein is CASSLDRIYGYTF. The CDR3 DNA follows: TGTGCCAGCAGTCTGGACAGGATCTATGGCTACACCTTC.

This clonotype was observed a few times. The rearrangement uses TRBV12-5 and TRBJ1-2; a weak D match, TRBD1 (5 bases). V dropped 0 bases and J dropped 4 bases, with 15 bases sitting between them. From germline, CDR1 is LGHNT and CDR2 FRNRAP. The CDR3 is 16 residues long. The CDR3 protein is CASGLVPLAGPYGYTF. CDR3 DNA sequence: TGTGCTAGTGGTTTGGTACCCCTGGCAGGGCCCTATGGCTACACCTTC.

The rearrangement links TRBV12-3 or TRBV12-4 to TRBJ2-3; weak D call: TRBD1 (6 bases). This CDR3 has 17 amino acids. V lost 5 bases and J 2 bases, leaving 20 bases between the germline ends. The CDR3 loop is CASSKPGHRSSTDTQYF. The CDR3 nucleotides are TGTGCCAGCAGTAAACCGGGACACCGATCTTCCACAGATACGCAGTATTTT.

The chain has TRBV10-3 and TRBJ2-7; D remains ambiguous. CDR3 size: 13 residues. The germline V gene encodes CDR1 ENHRY and CDR2 SYGVKD. V was trimmed by 0 bases and J by 6 bases, leaving 9 bases between them. The CDR3 is CAISESPPTEQYF. Here the CDR3 DNA reads TGTGCCATCAGTGAGTCACCACCGACCGAGCAGTACTTC.

This clonotype was found many times. V is TRBV5-1 and J is TRBJ2-2, with 8 bases that match TRBD2. With 4 bases clipped from V and 5 bases from J, the junction kept 10 bases outside the gene matches. The CDR3 extends over 16 amino acids. Germline V gene lookup returns CDR1 SGHRS and CDR2 YFSETQ. The CDR3: CASSPGYSGSTGELFF. In nucleotides, the CDR3 is TGCGCCAGCAGCCCAGGGTACAGCGGGAGTACCGGGGAGCTGTTTTTT.

This clonotype was seen a few times. The chain is built from TRBV7-2 and TRBJ1-1; D possibly corresponds to TRBD1 (6 bases). The germline gives CDR1 SGHTA, CDR2 FQGNSA. Trimming pared 2 bases from V and 6 bases from J, leaving 10 bases between. This CDR3 is 13 amino acids long. This CDR3 reads CASSLRGAAEAFF. CDR3 nucleotide sequence: TGTGCCAGCAGCTTAAGGGGGGCCGCTGAAGCTTTCTTT.

The chain links TRBV4-2 to TRBJ2-1; D unresolved. CDR3 length equals 20 residues. Germline V gene data show CDR1 as LGHNA and CDR2 as YNFKEQ. V was cut by 0 bases and J by 0 bases, with 21 bases left in between. The DNA of the CDR3 is TGTGCCAGCAGCCAAGAAGCCCCTCTGGGGTATTCTAGCTCCTACAATGAGCAGTTCTTC. This encodes CASSQEAPLGYSSSYNEQFF.

The chain carries TRBV10-3 and TRBJ1-2, with 7 bases lining up with TRBD1. Germline CDR1 is ENHRY and CDR2 is SYGVKD. Trimming at V came to 6 bases and at J to 4 bases, leaving 5 bases not matched to a gene. This CDR3 is 13 amino acids long. CDR3 nucleotide sequence: TGTGCCATCAGACCGGGACAGTTCTATGGCTACACCTTC. Its translation: CAIRPGQFYGYTF.

V is TRBV9 and J is TRBJ1-3, with TRBD1 matching over 7 bases. Germline CDR1 and CDR2: SGDLS and YYNGEE. V shed 2 bases and J 2 bases; nucleotides not matched to a gene: 7. The CDR3 has 16 amino acids. The CDR3 DNA follows: TGTGCCAGCAGCGTTTTAGGACAGGCGGCTGGAAACACCATATATTTT. It codes for CASSVLGQAAGNTIYF.

Comment on this clonotype: A junction boundary mismatches the germline segment, possibly from a read error. The genes are TRBV9 and TRBJ2-3, with 9 bases that match TRBD1. The CDR3 contains 15 residues. Germline CDR1 and CDR2: SGDLS and YYNGEE. CDR3 loop: CAISVLQGAADTQYF. In nucleotides, the CDR3 is TGTGCCATCAGCGTTTTACAGGGGGCGGCAGATACGCAGTATTTT.